A single sample is the source of the 6 T cell receptor beta chains below, sequenced in a study of post-analysis software for immune sequencing data. General study findings and limits: Higher frequency in patients than in controls was seen for about five TRBV segments, with TRBV5-6, TRBV5-1 and TRBV20-1 among them.

These receptors have no identified antigens. Incorporated into the TCR beta cDNA libraries were unique molecular identifiers, which served to reduce PCR and sequencing biases. MiXCR was run by TCRdb on the PCR reads, yielding one entry per CDR3 protein. Here the sample spans hundreds of thousands of distinct CDR3 sequences, roughly three fifths being singletons. Material: blood. The receptors were gathered from a girl aged 2 to 10 with multiple sclerosis.

As to this clonotype: A junction boundary mismatches the germline segment, possibly from a read error. The chain links TRBV3-1 to TRBJ2-5; D perhaps matches TRBD2 (6 bases). Looked up from germline, CDR1 is LGHDT and CDR2 is YNNKEL (reference sequence). CDR3 size: 15 residues. The CDR3 spells CASSEERGIQETQYF. As DNA, the CDR3 is TGTGCCAGCAGCGAAGAACGGGGGATCCAAGAGACCCAGTACTTC.

The chain carries TRBV20-1 and TRBJ1-6; D remains ambiguous. V was pared by 4 bases and J by 7 bases, with 8 bases between. CDR1 and CDR2 from the germline V gene are DFQATT and SNEGSKA (reference sequence). This CDR3 is 12 amino acids long. The CDR3: CSAKGQNSPLHF. The CDR3 bases are TGCAGTGCTAAAGGGCAGAATTCACCCCTCCACTTT.

The chain links TRBV20-1 to TRBJ2-3, with D unclear. V was shortened by 6 bases and J by 2 bases, with 18 bases between the two germline ends. This CDR3 is built from 15 residues. CDR1 and CDR2 from the germline V gene are DFQATT and SNEGSKA (reference sequence). The CDR3 DNA reads as TGCAGTGCCCCGCCCGCCAGGCGACCCACAGATACGCAGTATTTT. Translation: CSAPPARRPTDTQYF.

For this clonotype: A read error may produce the germline difference seen at one junction end. The chain links TRBV7-9 to TRBJ2-2; D perhaps matches TRBD1 (5 bases). The germline V gene encodes CDR1 SEHNR and CDR2 FQNEAQ (reference sequence). CDR3 size: 13 residues. CDR3 amino acids: CASSWQGGGELFF. CDR3 nucleotides: TGCGCCAGCAGCTGGCAGGGCGGCGGGGAGCTGTTTTTT.

The rearrangement links TRBV5-5 to TRBJ2-1; 8 nucleotides match TRBD1. The trim removed 2 bases at V and 6 bases at J, leaving 10 bases unmatched. Germline V gives CDR1 SGHKS, CDR2 YYEKEE (reference sequence). CDR3 size: 16 residues. CDR3 residues: CASSFPAGGDSNEQFF. The CDR3 coding sequence is TGTGCCAGCAGCTTCCCTGCAGGGGGCGATTCCAATGAGCAGTTCTTC.

This clonotype occurred once. The genes are TRBV9 and TRBJ2-2, with D possibly being TRBD1 (7 bases). The V and J ends lost 2 bases and 4 bases respectively, with 9 bases between them. Per germline, CDR1 SGDLS and CDR2 YYNGEE. This CDR3 spans 14 amino acids. CDR3 in amino acids: CASSVRGATGELFF. CDR3 DNA sequence: TGTGCCAGCAGCGTCAGGGGGGCCACCGGGGAGCTGTTTTTT.